This T cell receptor (beta chain) was observed in a study of OX40 agonist ivuxolimab in advanced cancers. In the study overall: The dose-escalation cohort had hepatocellular carcinoma, melanoma, renal cell or head and neck cancer. The dose-escalation cohort was about 80% male, with a mean age of approximately 62 years, ranging about 23 to 80.

The CDR3 spans 18 residues. Trimming cost V 7 bases and J 0 bases; bases outside gene matches: 10. Germline loops: CDR1 LNHDA, CDR2 SQIVND (reference sequence). The repertoire was sequenced with immunoSEQ multiplex PCR; TCRdb's copy has only in-frame clones and lacks some. The table records 40,000 to 60,000 clones, 60% to 80% of them present only once. Autoimmune disease history or systemic immunosuppression led to patients being barred. This sequence was found in an adult with an advanced solid tumor such as melanoma, head and neck, liver or kidney cancer. The material sequenced was CD4+ or CD8+ T cells sorted from blood, taken in a trial of the OX40 agonist ivuxolimab. This chain joins TRBV19 and TRBJ2-7, with 15 bases fitting TRBD2. In nucleotides, the CDR3 is TGTGCCAGTACCCCGGGACTAGCGGGAGGAGCGAGCTCCTACGAGCAGTACTTC. Translating it yields CASTPGLAGGASSYEQYF.